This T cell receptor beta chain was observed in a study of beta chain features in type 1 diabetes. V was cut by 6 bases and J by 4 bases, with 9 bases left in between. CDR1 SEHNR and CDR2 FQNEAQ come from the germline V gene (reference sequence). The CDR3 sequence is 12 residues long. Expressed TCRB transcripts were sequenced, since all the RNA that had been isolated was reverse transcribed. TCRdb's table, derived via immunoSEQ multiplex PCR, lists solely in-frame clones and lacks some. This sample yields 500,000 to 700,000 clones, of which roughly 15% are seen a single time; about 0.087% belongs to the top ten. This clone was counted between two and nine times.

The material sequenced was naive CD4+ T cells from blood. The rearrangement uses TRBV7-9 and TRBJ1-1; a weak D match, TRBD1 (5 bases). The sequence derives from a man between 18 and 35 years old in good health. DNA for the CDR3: TGTGCCAGCAGAACAGGTTTCACTGAAGCTTTCTTT. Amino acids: CASRTGFTEAFF. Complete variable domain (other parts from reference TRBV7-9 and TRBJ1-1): DTGVSQNPRHKITKRGQNVTFRCDPISEHNRLYWYRQTLGQGPEFLTYFQNEAQLEKSRLLSDRFSAERPKGSFSTLEIQRTEQGDSAMYLCASRTGFTEAFFGQGTRLTVV.